The present entry profiles one T cell receptor (beta chain) with its context. No antigen is known for it. TCRdb recomputed calls from the 5' RACE reads with MiXCR, one row per CDR3 protein. Here the sample spans fewer than 700,000 distinct CDR3 sequences, roughly a fifth being singletons. This sample is drawn from a study of T-cell memory formation after mild COVID-19. Whole-study results and caveats: Contracting CD4+ clones were located mainly in CM and EM, and CD8+ clones in EMRA.

V dropped 9 bases and J dropped 6 bases, with 21 bases sitting between them. This CDR3 contains 15 residues. The V gene's germline CDR1 is SGHAT and CDR2 FQNNGV. This chain joins TRBV11-2 and TRBJ1-3, with D hard to call. The sequenced sample consisted of PBMCs or a T cell subset sorted from them (not recorded which). This receptor was taken from an adult woman who had mild COVID-19 (a few samples of this study predate the infection). Cell type and time point are not known. The CDR3 DNA sequence: TGTGCCAGAAACCCATTTCCGCAGATAATAAACACCATATATTTT. It codes for CARNPFPQIINTIYF.